This TCR beta chain was identified in a study of blood T cell repertoires in COVID-19. Study details: Acute and convalescent COVID-19 specimens originated in the United States, Italy and Spain. Nucleic acid was either cDNA or gDNA, and it came from T cells, B-cell-depleted T cells, or PBMCs.

Per the original data handling: Counts of nucleated cells, estimated from reference gene primer amplification, were obtained. Some clones are missing from TCRdb's copy, which holds only in-frame ones; the method was immunoSEQ multiplex PCR. Clone size and V and J calls were adopted from that table, with D and trimming inferred from the DNA. The table records 150,000 to 200,000 clones, roughly 84% of them present only once. CDR3 length: 15 residues. Trimming left V 5 bases short and J 5 bases short, with 15 bases between. The germline V gene encodes CDR1 MNHEY and CDR2 SVGAGI. The clonotype comes from a man between 60 and 75 years old who had recovered from COVID-19. The sample comprised peripheral blood. This chain joins TRBV6-5 and TRBJ2-2; D is possibly TRBD2 (6 bases). The CDR3 sequence: CASSTGGVGTGELFF. CDR3 nucleotide sequence: TGTGCCAGCAGTACCGGCGGGGTCGGGACCGGGGAGCTGTTTTTT.